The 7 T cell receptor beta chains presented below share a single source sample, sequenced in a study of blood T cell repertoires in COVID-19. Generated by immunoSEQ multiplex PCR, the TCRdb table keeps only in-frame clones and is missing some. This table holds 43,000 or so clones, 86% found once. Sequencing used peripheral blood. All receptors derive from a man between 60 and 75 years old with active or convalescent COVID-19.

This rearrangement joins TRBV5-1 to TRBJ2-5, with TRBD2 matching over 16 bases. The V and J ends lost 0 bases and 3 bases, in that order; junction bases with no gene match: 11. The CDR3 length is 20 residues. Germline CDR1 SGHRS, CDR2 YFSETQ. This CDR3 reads CASSLAKGTSGGAVEETQYF. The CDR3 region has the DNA TGCGCCAGCAGCTTGGCTAAGGGGACTAGCGGGGGGGCCGTAGAAGAGACCCAGTACTTC.

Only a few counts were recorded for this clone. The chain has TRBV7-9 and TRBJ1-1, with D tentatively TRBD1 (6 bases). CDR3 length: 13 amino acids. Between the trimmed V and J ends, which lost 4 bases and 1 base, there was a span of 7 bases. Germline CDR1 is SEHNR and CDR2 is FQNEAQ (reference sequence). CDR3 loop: CASSWDTNTEAFF. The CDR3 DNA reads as TGTGCCAGCAGCTGGGACACGAACACTGAAGCTTTCTTT. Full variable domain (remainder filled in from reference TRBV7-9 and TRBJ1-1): DTGVSQNPRHKITKRGQNVTFRCDPISEHNRLYWYRQTLGQGPEFLTYFQNEAQLEKSRLLSDRFSAERPKGSFSTLEIQRTEQGDSAMYLCASSWDTNTEAFFGQGTRLTVV.

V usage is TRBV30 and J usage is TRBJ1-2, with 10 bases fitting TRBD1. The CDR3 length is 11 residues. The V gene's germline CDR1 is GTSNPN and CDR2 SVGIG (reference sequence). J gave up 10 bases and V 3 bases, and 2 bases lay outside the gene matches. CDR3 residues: CAWRGQGPYTF. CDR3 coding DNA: TGTGCCTGGAGGGGACAGGGGCCCTACACCTTC.

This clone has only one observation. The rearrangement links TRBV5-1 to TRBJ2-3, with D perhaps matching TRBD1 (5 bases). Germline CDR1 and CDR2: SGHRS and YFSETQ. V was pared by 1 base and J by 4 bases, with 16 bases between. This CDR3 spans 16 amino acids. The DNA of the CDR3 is TGCGCCAGCAGCTTGAGTCCGCAGGGTGAGGCAGATACGCAGTATTTT. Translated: CASSLSPQGEADTQYF.

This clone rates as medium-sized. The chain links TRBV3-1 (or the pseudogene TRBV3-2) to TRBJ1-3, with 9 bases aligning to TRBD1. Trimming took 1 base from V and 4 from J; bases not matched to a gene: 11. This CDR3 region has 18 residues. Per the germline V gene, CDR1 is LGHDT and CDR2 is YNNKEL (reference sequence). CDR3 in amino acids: CASSQALDRGSGGNTIYF. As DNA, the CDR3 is TGTGCCAGCAGCCAAGCCTTGGACAGGGGAAGTGGAGGAAACACCATATATTTT.

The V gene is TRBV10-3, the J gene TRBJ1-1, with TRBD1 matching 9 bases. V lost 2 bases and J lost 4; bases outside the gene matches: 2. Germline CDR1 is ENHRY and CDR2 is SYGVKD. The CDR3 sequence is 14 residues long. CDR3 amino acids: CAISEGQGFTEAFF. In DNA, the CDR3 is TGTGCCATCAGTGAGGGACAGGGGTTCACTGAAGCTTTCTTT.

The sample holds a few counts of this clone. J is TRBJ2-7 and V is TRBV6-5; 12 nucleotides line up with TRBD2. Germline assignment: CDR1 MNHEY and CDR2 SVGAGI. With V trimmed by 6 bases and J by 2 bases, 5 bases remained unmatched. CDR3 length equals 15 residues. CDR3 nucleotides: TGTGCCAGCAGCCTAACTAGCGGGGGGCCCTACGAGCAGTACTTC. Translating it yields CASSLTSGGPYEQYF.